The 11 T cell receptor beta chains presented below share a single source sample, sequenced in a study of OX40 agonist ivuxolimab in advanced cancers. Sequenced by immunoSEQ multiplex PCR; TCRdb stores in-frame clones only, minus some. The sample records under 70,000 clones, 85% to 90% being singletons. The sample was CD4+ or CD8+ T cells sorted from blood, taken in a trial of the OX40 agonist ivuxolimab. These TCRs come from an adult with an advanced solid tumor such as melanoma, head and neck, liver or kidney cancer.

The chain employs TRBV28 and TRBJ2-7; 8 bases match TRBD2. Trimming removed 7 bases from V and 2 bases from J; junction bases left unmatched: 13. This CDR3 region has 16 residues. CDR1 and CDR2 (germline): MDHEN, SYDVKM. CDR3 DNA: TGTGCCAGCACCCCGGGGGGGGAAAGTGGTACCTACGAGCAGTACTTC. This sequence encodes CASTPGGESGTYEQYF. The full variable domain, rest sourced from reference TRBV28 and TRBJ2-7, is DVKVTQSSRYLVKRTGEKVFLECVQDMDHENMFWYRQDPGLGLRLIYFSYDVKMKEKGDIPEGYSVSREKKERFSLILESASTNQTSMYLCASTPGGESGTYEQYFGPGTRLTVT.

The chain couples TRBV6-1 to TRBJ2-7, with D perhaps TRBD2 (6 bases). V was pared by 3 bases and J by 2 bases, with 14 bases between. This CDR3 has 15 amino acids. From germline, CDR1 is MNHNS and CDR2 SASEGT. CDR3 coding DNA: TGTGCCAGCAGTGAGAGGGACTCACCTGCCTACGAGCAGTACTTC. Amino acid sequence: CASSERDSPAYEQYF.

The gene calls are TRBV5-1 and TRBJ1-2, with TRBD1 identical over 7 bases. Germline V gives CDR1 SGHRS, CDR2 YFSETQ. CDR3 length: 11 amino acids. Germline trimming cut 0 bases from V and 10 bases from J; bases unmatched to any gene: 0. CDR3 sequence: CASSLEGAYTF. CDR3 coding DNA: TGCGCCAGCAGCTTGGAGGGGGCCTACACCTTC.

The gene calls are TRBV28 and TRBJ2-7; TRBD1 agrees at 7 bases. From germline, CDR1 is MDHEN and CDR2 SYDVKM. The length of the CDR3 is 15 residues. Germline trimming cut 5 bases from V and 3 bases from J; bases unmatched to any gene: 10. CDR3 DNA: TGTGCCAGCAGTAGCGTCTCCCCAGGGGGCTACGAGCAGTACTTC. Protein: CASSSVSPGGYEQYF.

The chain carries TRBV4-1 and TRBJ2-4; weak D call: TRBD2 (7 bases). The CDR3 covers 16 residues. Germline V gives CDR1 MGHRA, CDR2 YSYEKL. The ends were cut back, 0 bases at V and 8 bases at J, with 17 bases in the middle. In DNA, the CDR3 is TGCGCCAGCAGCCAAGATTCGCGGGGGCCTTGGGACATTCAGTACTTC. Protein sequence: CASSQDSRGPWDIQYF.

The chain links TRBV18 to TRBJ1-4, with 8 nucleotides matching TRBD1. Germline V gene lookup returns CDR1 KGHSH and CDR2 LQKENI. This CDR3 has 15 residues. The J segment lost 7 bases and the V segment lost 4 bases, leaving 8 bases of the junction unmatched. Here the CDR3 reads CASSRRTGQGEKLFF. In nucleotides, the CDR3 is TGTGCCAGCTCACGACGGACAGGGCAGGGTGAAAAACTGTTTTTT.

The V call is TRBV10-1, the J call TRBJ2-2; no definite D call. The V end was cut by 3 bases, the J end by 5 bases, with 13 bases between. Per germline, CDR1 WNHNN and CDR2 SYGVQD (reference sequence). The CDR3 covers 15 residues. The CDR3 region is CASSENLLTTGELFF. CDR3 DNA: TGCGCCAGCAGTGAAAACCTACTTACAACCGGGGAGCTGTTTTTT.

J is TRBJ2-7 and V is TRBV5-1; the match to TRBD2 covers 9 bases. The germline V gene has CDR1 SGHRS and CDR2 YFSETQ. The CDR3 is 14 amino acids. The trim removed 0 bases at V and 5 bases at J, leaving 3 bases unmatched. The CDR3 sequence is CASSLAAGGDEQYF. Here the CDR3 DNA reads TGCGCCAGCAGCTTGGCAGCGGGGGGCGACGAGCAGTACTTC.

The rearrangement joins TRBV15 to TRBJ2-3; 7 bases fit TRBD2. J gave up 8 bases and V 3 bases, and 14 bases lay outside the gene matches. There are 16 residues in the CDR3. From germline, CDR1 is LNHNV and CDR2 YYDKDF (reference sequence). The CDR3 loop reads CATSSQSGTGGGTQYF. Written as DNA, the CDR3 is TGTGCCACCAGCAGTCAAAGCGGGACGGGTGGTGGTACGCAGTATTTT.

V and J are TRBV6-5 and TRBJ2-2; D gene ambiguous. The CDR3 spans 13 residues. CDR1 is MNHEY and CDR2 is SVGAGI in the germline V gene. V was pared by 0 bases and J by 6 bases, with 5 bases between. CDR3 in DNA: TGTGCCAGCAGTTACTCTAGGGCCGGGGAGCTGTTTTTT. As protein: CASSYSRAGELFF.

The chain recombines TRBV28 with TRBJ1-2, with TRBD1 as a possible D gene (6 bases). CDR1 and CDR2 (germline): MDHEN, SYDVKM. The CDR3 totals 14 residues. Deletions cut 3 bases from V and 2 bases from J, with 10 bases between. In DNA, the CDR3 is TGTGCCAGCAGTTTGTTAGACAGGAACTATGGCTACACCTTC. Encoded protein: CASSLLDRNYGYTF.